The subject of this entry is one TCR beta chain. Antigen: not known. Produced via immunoSEQ multiplex PCR; TCRdb's table is partial and in-frame only. The sample has 130,000 to 150,000 clones, about 92% seen once. This sample was taken from a study of T cell responses to AZD1222 COVID-19 vaccine. Study results and limitations: Unmutated variant regions are reportedly the target of nearly half of TCRs that are spike-specific.

The CDR3 contains 18 residues. Germline V gives CDR1 LGHDT, CDR2 YNNKEL (reference sequence). V was cut by 0 bases and J by 4 bases, with 19 bases left in between. The clonotype was recovered from an adult who had recovered from COVID-19. Sequenced here: peripheral blood, sampled after recovery from COVID-19. V gene TRBV3-1 (or the pseudogene TRBV3-2) combines with J gene TRBJ2-1, with D perhaps TRBD2 (6 bases). The DNA of the CDR3 is TGTGCCAGCAGCCAAGATACGGGCTGGCGGGGCAATTACAATGAGCAGTTCTTC. As protein: CASSQDTGWRGNYNEQFF.